This T cell receptor (beta chain) was sequenced during a study of T cells after posttransplantation cyclophosphamide. Study-wide results and caveats: Donor CD8+ memory clones often dominated recipient blood repertoires at later times.

The V segment lost 6 bases and the J segment 4 bases; nucleotides outside the gene matches: 2. The CDR3 loop spans 13 amino acids. From germline, CDR1 is MNHNS and CDR2 SASEGT. As concerns this clone: Its antigen is unknown.

The data were produced by immunoSEQ multiplex PCR, yet TCRdb's version contains in-frame clones alone and is incomplete. The table includes about 24,000 clones, about 83% detected once. Sequenced input: PBMCs. This chain connects TRBV6-1 to TRBJ2-1, with 8 bases matching TRBD1. The clonotype originates from a woman aged 55-70 years with a blood cancer, CMV-positive, and with a related stem cell donor. CDR3 protein: CASRGTGYNEQFF. CDR3 bases: TGTGCCAGCAGGGGGACAGGTTACAATGAGCAGTTCTTC.